Listed here are 25 T cell receptor beta chains from one sample, sequenced in a study of CD8+ T cells in alopecia areata. cDNA reverse transcribed from extracted RNA served as the sequencing template. The assay was immunoSEQ multiplex PCR, and TCRdb's table has in-frame clones only and misses some. Of over 95,000 clones listed, 50% to 75% were seen once; the top ten hold around a sixth. The treatment: oral pan-JAK inhibitor, 5-10 mg twice daily. The starting material was CD8+ T cells sorted from blood, obtained at week 4, from a patient treated with tofacitinib. All receptors derive from a human donor with alopecia areata.

The CDR3, as DNA: TGTGCCAGCAGCTTCGAACGGGGTTCGAACACCGGGGAGCTGTTTTTT. Protein: CASSFERGSNTGELFF. J is TRBJ2-2 and V is TRBV7-9; TRBD2 might be the D (5 bases). V dropped 3 bases and J dropped 0 bases, with 11 bases sitting between them. CDR3 length: 16 residues. Germline CDR1 reads SEHNR; CDR2 reads FQNEAQ (reference sequence).

This rearrangement joins TRBV15 to TRBJ2-5; no definite D call. This CDR3 has 13 amino acids. Trimming stripped 4 bases from V and 5 bases from J, with 11 bases between. Germline CDR1 is LNHNV and CDR2 is YYDKDF (reference sequence). The CDR3 region has the DNA TGTGCCACCAGCACACGCGACGGGGAGACCCAGTACTTC. This translates into CATSTRDGETQYF.

The rearrangement uses TRBV7-9 and TRBJ1-4; the D gene is possibly TRBD1 (5 bases). Trimming cost V 4 bases and J 7 bases, with 19 bases left between them. CDR1 is SEHNR, CDR2 FQNEAQ, per germline (reference sequence). The CDR3 is made up of 16 amino acids. CDR3 sequence: CASSSPRGEGTEKLFF. CDR3 DNA: TGTGCCAGCAGCTCACCACGAGGGGAAGGAACTGAAAAACTGTTTTTT.

This clone was detected a few times. The rearrangement links TRBV25-1 to TRBJ2-1; D is perhaps TRBD2 (6 bases). CDR1 and CDR2 (germline): MGHDK, SYGVNS. Trimming took off 4 bases at V and 9 bases at J, with 13 bases between the two ends. The CDR3 is 13 amino acids. The chain's CDR3 is CASSVGGGSEQFF. The CDR3 region has the DNA TGTGCCAGCAGTGTCGGTGGAGGGAGTGAGCAGTTCTTC.

The V call is TRBV29-1, the J call TRBJ1-2; unclear D gene. The CDR3 runs to 14 residues. The germline V gene has CDR1 SQVTM and CDR2 ANQGSEA. Trimming cost V 1 base and J 4 bases, with 13 bases left between them. CDR3 sequence (DNA): TGCAGCGTTGAAGTGGGTGAGGGCATCTATGGCTACACCTTC. Amino acid sequence: CSVEVGEGIYGYTF.

A few counts support this clone. The chain uses TRBV19 and TRBJ1-5, with TRBD1 matching 8 bases. The CDR3 contains 15 residues. V shed 3 bases, J shed 2 bases, and the junction held 3 bases outside the gene matches. Germline assignment: CDR1 LNHDA and CDR2 SQIVND (reference sequence). CDR3: CASSMDRAGNQPQHF. As DNA, the CDR3 is TGTGCCAGTAGTATGGACAGGGCGGGCAATCAGCCCCAGCATTTT.

This clone was observed many times. Within the sample, other DNA sequences also encode this same CDR3. V and J are TRBV7-9 and TRBJ2-2; no reliable D call. Germline assignment: CDR1 SEHNR and CDR2 FQNEAQ (reference sequence). V was pared by 5 bases and J by 0 bases, with 4 bases between. This CDR3 has 13 amino acids. CDR3 amino acids: CASSQTNTGELFF. CDR3 DNA sequence: TGTGCCAGCAGCCAGACGAACACCGGGGAGCTGTTTTTT.

In regard to this clone: Its ends do not fully match the called genes, so a read error is possible. The chain uses TRBV5-5 and TRBJ1-6; 7 bases agree with TRBD1. The CDR3 has 15 amino acids. Germline CDR1 is SGHKS and CDR2 is YYEKEE (reference sequence). The CDR3 here is CASSQVDRSNSPLHF. The DNA for the CDR3 is TGCGCCAGCAGCCAAGTGGACAGGAGCAATTCACCCCTCCACTTT.

The CDR3 spells CASSIDSMPRGYTF. CDR3 nucleotides: TGTGCCAGCAGTATTGACAGTATGCCCCGGGGCTACACCTTC. The chain combines TRBV27 with TRBJ1-2; perhaps TRBD1 as D (5 bases). This CDR3 contains 14 residues. V lost 5 bases and J 8 bases, leaving 18 bases between the germline ends. In germline, CDR1 is MNHEY, CDR2 SMNVEV (reference sequence).

V is TRBV27 and J is TRBJ2-5; TRBD2 matches at 9 bases. CDR3 length: 14 residues. Per the germline V gene, CDR1 is MNHEY and CDR2 is SMNVEV (reference sequence). V shed 4 bases, J shed 5 bases, and the junction held 5 bases outside the gene matches. The DNA of the CDR3 is TGTGCCAGCAGTTCTTTAGCGGGAGAGGAGACCCAGTACTTC. Protein sequence: CASSSLAGEETQYF.

The genes are TRBV7-9 and TRBJ2-3; D ambiguous. V lost 3 bases and J 2 bases, leaving 21 bases between the germline ends. Germline assignment: CDR1 SEHNR and CDR2 FQNEAQ (reference sequence). The CDR3 is 18 amino acids. CDR3 sequence (DNA): TGTGCCAGCAGCTTCATCGGATGGATGCAGACTTCCACAGATACGCAGTATTTT. Its translation is CASSFIGWMQTSTDTQYF.

This clone showed up just a few times. V gene TRBV4-2 combines with J gene TRBJ1-2; D not certain. Trimming took 0 bases from V and 6 from J, leaving 11 bases between them. The germline gives CDR1 LGHNA, CDR2 YNFKEQ. CDR3 length: 14 amino acids. CDR3 sequence: CASSQDRGDNGYTF. DNA of the CDR3: TGTGCCAGCAGCCAAGATCGTGGGGATAATGGCTACACCTTC.

This chain uses TRBV4-1 with TRBJ1-2, with D maybe TRBD1 (6 bases). CDR3 length: 13 residues. Per germline, CDR1 MGHRA and CDR2 YSYEKL. V shed 0 bases and J shed 6 bases, with 8 bases lying between them. The CDR3 reads CASSQDRGDGYTF. The CDR3 DNA reads TGCGCCAGCAGCCAAGACAGGGGTGATGGCTACACCTTC.

The rearrangement links TRBV5-4 to TRBJ2-6; D not resolved. V lost 10 bases to trimming and J lost 0 bases, with 11 bases between them. Looked up from germline, CDR1 is SGHNT and CDR2 is YYREEE (reference sequence). The CDR3 has 14 amino acids. In DNA, the CDR3 is TGTGCCGTATTCCTGGACTCTGGGGCCAACGTCCTGACTTTC. Protein sequence: CAVFLDSGANVLTF.

This rearrangement joins TRBV27 to TRBJ1-4; no reliable D call. This CDR3 contains 12 residues. V lost 2 bases and J lost 7, with 5 bases in between. Germline CDR1 is MNHEY and CDR2 is SMNVEV (reference sequence). CDR3 amino acids: CASSLGGEKLFF. DNA of the CDR3: TGTGCCAGCAGTTTAGGTGGTGAAAAACTGTTTTTT.

This clone was seen only a few times. The chain carries TRBV5-1 and TRBJ1-1; tentatively, D is TRBD1 (5 bases). This CDR3 has 15 amino acids. The V end was cut by 1 base, the J end by 4 bases, with 14 bases between. Germline V gene data show CDR1 as SGHRS and CDR2 as YFSETQ. In DNA, the CDR3 is TGCGCCAGCAGCTTGAATGGAGGCGGGACCACTGAAGCTTTCTTT. This sequence encodes CASSLNGGGTTEAFF.

This clone has more than one count but fewer than ten. This chain links TRBV7-8 with TRBJ2-7; no firm D call. The CDR3 contains 15 residues. CDR1 is SGHVS, CDR2 FQNEAQ, per germline. V lost 2 bases to trimming and J lost 5 bases, with 16 bases between them. CDR3 loop: CASSLFETLGDEQYF. In DNA, the CDR3 is TGTGCCAGCAGCTTATTCGAGACTCTGGGCGACGAGCAGTACTTC.

This clone came up a few times. This chain joins TRBV5-1 and TRBJ1-1; the D is unclear. The ends were cut back, 1 base at V and 3 bases at J, with 7 bases in the middle. Germline values: CDR1 SGHRS, CDR2 YFSETQ. This CDR3 region has 13 residues. The CDR3 sequence: CASSLSGYTEAFF. CDR3 nucleotides: TGCGCCAGCAGCTTGTCGGGCTACACTGAAGCTTTCTTT.

This chain links TRBV7-8 with TRBJ2-7; D perhaps matches TRBD1 (5 bases). CDR1 and CDR2 from the germline V gene are SGHVS and FQNEAQ. This CDR3 has 14 amino acids. V lost 1 base and J 5 bases, leaving 12 bases between the germline ends. CDR3 in amino acids: CASSLVVGVDEQYF. As DNA, the CDR3 is TGTGCCAGCAGCTTAGTGGTAGGGGTAGACGAGCAGTACTTC.

In its sample, this clone was seen a few times. The chain couples TRBV7-9 to TRBJ2-5, with a tentative D call TRBD2 (5 bases). Trimming pared 3 bases from V and 9 bases from J, leaving 14 bases between. The CDR3 extends over 13 amino acids. CDR1 and CDR2 from the germline V gene are SEHNR and FQNEAQ (reference sequence). CDR3 sequence: CASSFETTGAQYF. In DNA form, the CDR3 reads TGTGCCAGCAGCTTTGAGACCACCGGGGCCCAGTACTTC. The full variable domain, rest sourced from reference TRBV7-9 and TRBJ2-5, is DTGVSQNPRHKITKRGQNVTFRCDPISEHNRLYWYRQTLGQGPEFLTYFQNEAQLEKSRLLSDRFSAERPKGSFSTLEIQRTEQGDSAMYLCASSFETTGAQYFGPGTRLLVL.

The J gene is TRBJ2-1, the V gene TRBV4-1; possibly TRBD1 for D (6 bases). Germline CDR1 reads MGHRA; CDR2 reads YSYEKL. V was pared by 0 bases and J by 8 bases, with 11 bases between. This CDR3 is built from 14 residues. This chain's CDR3 is CASSQDHRVDEQFF. Written as DNA, the CDR3 is TGCGCCAGCAGCCAAGACCACAGGGTAGATGAGCAGTTCTTC.

This chain joins TRBV21-1 and TRBJ2-7. TRBV21-1 is tagged as a pseudogene. This CDR3 spans 14 amino acids. CDR3 nucleotides: TGTGCCAGCAGGGATCGCTTCCTCTCCTACGAGCAGTACTTC. It yields the protein CASRDRFLSYEQYF.

V and J are TRBV7-9 and TRBJ1-4; 7 bases match TRBD1. V lost 4 bases to trimming and J lost 7 bases; unmatched junction nucleotides: 6. The CDR3 is 14 amino acids. Germline V gene lookup returns CDR1 SEHNR and CDR2 FQNEAQ (reference sequence). The DNA for the CDR3 is TGTGCCAGCAGCTCCACGGAGGGGGCTGAAAAACTGTTTTTT. It yields the protein CASSSTEGAEKLFF.

A note on this clone: The same CDR3 also results from other DNA sequences found in this sample. The chain employs TRBV27 and TRBJ2-3; D remains ambiguous. The CDR3 runs to 12 residues. Germline lookup yields CDR1 MNHEY and CDR2 SMNVEV (reference sequence). V was pared by 1 base and J by 5 bases, with 4 bases between. The CDR3 nucleotides read TGTGCCAGCAGTTTATTAGGAGATACGCAGTATTTT. It yields the protein CASSLLGDTQYF.

The chain carries TRBV11-2 and TRBJ1-1, with 7 bases that match TRBD1. CDR1 is SGHAT and CDR2 is FQNNGV in the germline V gene. The CDR3 is 15 amino acids. The V and J ends lost 5 bases and 4 bases, in that order; junction bases with no gene match: 10. The CDR3 here is CASSAYRGPSTEAFF. The DNA of the CDR3 is TGTGCCAGCAGCGCCTACAGGGGCCCCAGCACTGAAGCTTTCTTT.